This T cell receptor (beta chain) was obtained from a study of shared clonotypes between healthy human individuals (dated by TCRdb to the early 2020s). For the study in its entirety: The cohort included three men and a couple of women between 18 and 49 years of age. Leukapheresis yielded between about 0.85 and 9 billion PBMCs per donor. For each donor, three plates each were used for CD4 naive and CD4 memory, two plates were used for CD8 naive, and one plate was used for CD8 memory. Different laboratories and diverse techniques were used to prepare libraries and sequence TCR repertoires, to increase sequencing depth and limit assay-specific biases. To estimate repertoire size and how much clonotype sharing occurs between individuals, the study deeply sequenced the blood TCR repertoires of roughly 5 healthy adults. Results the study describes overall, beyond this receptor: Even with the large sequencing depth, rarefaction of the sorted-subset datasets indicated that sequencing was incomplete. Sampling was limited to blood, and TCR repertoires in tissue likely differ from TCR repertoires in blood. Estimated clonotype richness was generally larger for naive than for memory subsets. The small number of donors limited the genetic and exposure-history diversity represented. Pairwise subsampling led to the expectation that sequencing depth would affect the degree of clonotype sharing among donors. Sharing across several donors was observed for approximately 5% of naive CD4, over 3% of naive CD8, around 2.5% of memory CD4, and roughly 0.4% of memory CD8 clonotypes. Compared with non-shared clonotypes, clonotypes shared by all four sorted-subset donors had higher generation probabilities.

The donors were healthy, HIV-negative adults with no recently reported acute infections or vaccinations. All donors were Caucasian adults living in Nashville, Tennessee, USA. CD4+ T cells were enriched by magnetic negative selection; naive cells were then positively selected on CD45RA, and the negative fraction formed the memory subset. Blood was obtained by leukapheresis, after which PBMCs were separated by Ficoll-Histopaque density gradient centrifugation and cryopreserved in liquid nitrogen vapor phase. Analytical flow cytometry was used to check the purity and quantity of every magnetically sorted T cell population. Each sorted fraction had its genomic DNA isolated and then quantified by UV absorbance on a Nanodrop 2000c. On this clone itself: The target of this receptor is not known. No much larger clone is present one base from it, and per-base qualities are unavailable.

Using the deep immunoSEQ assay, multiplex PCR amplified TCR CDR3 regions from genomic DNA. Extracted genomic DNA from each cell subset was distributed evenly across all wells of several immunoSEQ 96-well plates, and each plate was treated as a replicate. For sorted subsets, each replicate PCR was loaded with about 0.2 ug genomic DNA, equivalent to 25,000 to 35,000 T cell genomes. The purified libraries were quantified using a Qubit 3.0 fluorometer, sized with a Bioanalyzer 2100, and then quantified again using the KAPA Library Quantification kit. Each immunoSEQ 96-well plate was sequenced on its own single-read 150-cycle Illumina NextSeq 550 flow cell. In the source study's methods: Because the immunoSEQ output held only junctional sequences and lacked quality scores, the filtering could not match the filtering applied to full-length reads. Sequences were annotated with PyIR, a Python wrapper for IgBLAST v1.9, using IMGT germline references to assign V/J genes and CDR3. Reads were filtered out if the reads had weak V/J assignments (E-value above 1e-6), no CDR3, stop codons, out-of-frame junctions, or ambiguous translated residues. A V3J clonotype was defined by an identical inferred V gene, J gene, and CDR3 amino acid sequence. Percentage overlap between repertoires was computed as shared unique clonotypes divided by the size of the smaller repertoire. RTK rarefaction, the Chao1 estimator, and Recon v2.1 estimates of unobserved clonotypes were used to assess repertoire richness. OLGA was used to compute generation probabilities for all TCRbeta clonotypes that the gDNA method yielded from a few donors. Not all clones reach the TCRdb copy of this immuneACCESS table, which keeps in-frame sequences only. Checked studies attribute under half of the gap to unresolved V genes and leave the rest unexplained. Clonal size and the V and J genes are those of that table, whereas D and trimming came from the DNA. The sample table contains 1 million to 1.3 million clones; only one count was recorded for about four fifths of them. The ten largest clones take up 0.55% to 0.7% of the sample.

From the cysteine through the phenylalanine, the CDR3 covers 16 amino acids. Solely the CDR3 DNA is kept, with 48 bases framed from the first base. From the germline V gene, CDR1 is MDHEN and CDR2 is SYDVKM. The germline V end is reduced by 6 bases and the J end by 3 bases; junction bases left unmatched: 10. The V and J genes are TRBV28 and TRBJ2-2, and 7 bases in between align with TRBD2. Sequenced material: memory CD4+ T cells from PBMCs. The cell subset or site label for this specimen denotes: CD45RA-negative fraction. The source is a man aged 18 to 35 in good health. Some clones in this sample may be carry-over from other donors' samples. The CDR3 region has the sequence CASRPIRGVDTGELFF. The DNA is TGTGCCAGCAGACCAATCCGGGGGGTGGACACCGGGGAGCTGTTTTTT.